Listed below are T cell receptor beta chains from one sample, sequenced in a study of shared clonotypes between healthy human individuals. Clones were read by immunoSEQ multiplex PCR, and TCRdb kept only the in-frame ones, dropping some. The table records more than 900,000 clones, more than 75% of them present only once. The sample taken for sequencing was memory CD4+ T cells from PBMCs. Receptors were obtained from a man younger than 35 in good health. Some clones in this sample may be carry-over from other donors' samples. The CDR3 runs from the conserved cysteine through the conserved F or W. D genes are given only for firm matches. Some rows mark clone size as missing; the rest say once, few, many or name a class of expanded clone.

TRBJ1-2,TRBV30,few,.,CAWFVEGLYGYTF,TGTGCCTGGTTCGTAGAGGGGCTCTATGGCTACACCTTC
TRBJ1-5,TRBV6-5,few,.,CASSSDGNQPQHF,TGTGCCAGCTCGTCGGACGGCAATCAGCCCCAGCATTTT
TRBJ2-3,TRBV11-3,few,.,CASSLESRGTQYF,TGTGCCAGCAGCTTAGAGTCCAGGGGTACGCAGTATTTT
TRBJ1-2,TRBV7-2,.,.,CASRSPGAANYGYTF,TGTGCCAGCAGATCTCCAGGGGCCGCTAACTATGGCTACACCTTC
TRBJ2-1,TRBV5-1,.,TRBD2,CASSWGLAGVYNEQFF,TGCGCCAGCAGCTGGGGACTAGCGGGAGTGTACAATGAGCAGTTCTTC
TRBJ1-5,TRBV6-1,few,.,CASSVTVGNQPQHF,TGTGCCAGCAGTGTCACAGTGGGCAATCAGCCCCAGCATTTT
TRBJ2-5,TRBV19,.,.,CASSGGFLGETQYF,TGTGCCAGTAGTGGGGGGTTTCTAGGAGAGACCCAGTACTTC
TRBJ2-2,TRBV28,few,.,CASRTTGKGEEGLFF,TGTGCCAGCAGGACCACAGGAAAGGGGGAAGAGGGGCTGTTTTTT
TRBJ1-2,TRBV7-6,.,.,CASSPGTRGGYTF,TGTGCCAGCAGCCCGGGGACTCGAGGTGGCTACACCTTC
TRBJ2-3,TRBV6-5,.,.,CASSPRWETDTQYF,TGTGCCAGCAGCCCTCGGTGGGAAACAGATACGCAGTATTTT
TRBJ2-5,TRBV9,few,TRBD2,CASSVSISGNNQETQYF,TGTGCCAGCAGCGTATCTATTAGCGGGAATAATCAAGAGACCCAGTACTTC
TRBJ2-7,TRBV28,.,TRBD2,CASSSTSRTSGRSAYEQYF,TGTGCCAGCAGCTCAACCTCTCGGACTAGCGGGAGGTCAGCCTACGAGCAGTACTTC
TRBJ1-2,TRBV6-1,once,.,CASSSMTVSYGYTF,TGTGCCAGCAGTTCGATGACAGTTTCCTATGGCTACACCTTC
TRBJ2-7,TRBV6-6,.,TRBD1,CASSYLGDRSYEQYF,TGTGCCAGCAGTTACCTGGGGGACAGGTCCTACGAGCAGTACTTC
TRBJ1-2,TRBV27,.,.,CASGVAGANYGYTF,TGTGCCAGCGGAGTTGCCGGGGCCAACTATGGCTACACCTTC
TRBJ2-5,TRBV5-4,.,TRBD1,CASSLQKDRGETQYF,TGTGCCAGCAGCTTGCAGAAAGACAGGGGAGAGACCCAGTACTTC
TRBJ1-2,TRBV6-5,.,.,CAISAGLPGYTF,TGTGCCATCAGTGCGGGTCTTCCCGGCTACACCTTC